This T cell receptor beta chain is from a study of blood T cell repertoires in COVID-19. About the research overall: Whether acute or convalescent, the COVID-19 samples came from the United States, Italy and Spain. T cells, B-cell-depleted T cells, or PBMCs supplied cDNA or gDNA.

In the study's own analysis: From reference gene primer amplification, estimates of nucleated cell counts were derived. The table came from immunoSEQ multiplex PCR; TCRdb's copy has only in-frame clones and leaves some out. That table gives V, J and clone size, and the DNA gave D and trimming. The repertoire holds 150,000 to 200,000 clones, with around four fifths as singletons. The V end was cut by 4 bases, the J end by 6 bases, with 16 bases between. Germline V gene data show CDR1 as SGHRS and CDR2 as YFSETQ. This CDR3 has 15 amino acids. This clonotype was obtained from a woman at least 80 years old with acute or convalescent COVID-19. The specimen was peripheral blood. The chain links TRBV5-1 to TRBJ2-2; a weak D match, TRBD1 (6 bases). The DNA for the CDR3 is TGCGCCAGCAGCCCCGGGACAACGATGGCCGGGGAGCTGTTTTTT. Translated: CASSPGTTMAGELFF.